This T cell receptor beta chain was sequenced for a study of Graves' ophthalmopathy and Graves' hyperthyroidism. The sample holds many counts of this clonotype. RNA transcripts served as template for amplifying TCR beta CDR3 sequences. RT-PCR in the first round used HTBI primers; a second-round multiplex PCR followed. TCRdb re-called the multiplex PCR reads with MiXCR, one entry per CDR3 protein. The data contain about 210,000 distinct CDR3 sequences, less than 30% of them singletons. Germline V CDR1 and CDR2: SEHNR, FQNEAQ (reference sequence). The CDR3 has 16 amino acids. V lost 0 bases and J lost 5; bases outside the gene matches: 7.

Sequenced: peripheral blood. The TCR sequence derives from a man aged 50 to 59 with Graves' ophthalmopathy. J is TRBJ1-5 and V is TRBV7-9, with 7 bases that match TRBD1. The CDR3: CASSLALGQLDQPQHF. In DNA, the CDR3 is TGTGCCAGCAGCTTAGCGCTGGGACAGTTAGATCAGCCCCAGCATTTT.